This paragraph covers one T cell receptor beta chain sequence. Its specificity is not known. The PCR had 60 Vbeta and 13 Jbeta primers. Profiled with immunoSEQ multiplex PCR; TCRdb holds only in-frame clones, not every one. The sample records about 59,000 clones, 80% being singletons. Germline V CDR1 and CDR2: SGHAT, FQNNGV. The CDR3 loop spans 13 amino acids. V lost 4 bases, J lost 6 bases, and 9 bases lay in between. This sample stems from a study of cytomegalovirus exposure and HLA in healthy donors. Overall study results and limits: The authors later found HLA-associated TCR beta chains more clonally expanded than equally common others.

The rearrangement joins TRBV11-2 to TRBJ2-2; D is possibly TRBD2 (5 bases). The sequence was obtained from a woman aged 35 to 49 in good health and CMV-seronegative. Material: PBMCs. The CDR3 nucleotides read TGTGCCAGCAGCTCCTCGGGATCCGGGGAGCTGTTTTTT. Amino acids: CASSSSGSGELFF.